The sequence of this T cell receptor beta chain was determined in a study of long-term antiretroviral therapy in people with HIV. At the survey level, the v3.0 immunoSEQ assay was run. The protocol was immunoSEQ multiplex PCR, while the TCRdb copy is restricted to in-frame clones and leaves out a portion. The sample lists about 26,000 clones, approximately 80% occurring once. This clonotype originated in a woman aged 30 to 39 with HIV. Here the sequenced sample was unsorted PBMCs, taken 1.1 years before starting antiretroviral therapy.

The DNA of the CDR3 is TGCAGCGTTGAGGGGACAGTCCAAGAGACCCAGTACTTC. Residues: CSVEGTVQETQYF. This chain links TRBV29-1 with TRBJ2-5; 7 nucleotides align to TRBD1. V dropped 3 bases and J dropped 1; count of bases not matched to a gene: 2. Germline V lookup: CDR1 SQVTM, CDR2 ANQGSEA. The CDR3 loop spans 13 amino acids.